This T cell receptor beta chain was recorded in a study of T cells expressing NK-cell markers. Overall study context: The TCR beta repertoires originated in sorted CD3+CD56+NKG2C+, CD3+CD56+NKG2C- and CD3+CD56-NKG2C+ T cells. Whole-study findings and limits: The study left the HCMV specificity of expanded NKG2C+ T cell clones unresolved.

Comment on this clonotype: Its antigen is unknown.

TCRdb reworked the 5' RACE reads into one entry per CDR3 protein, no DNA. The sample table includes 350,000 to 500,000 distinct CDR3 sequences. This CDR3 has 16 residues. Germline V gene data show CDR1 as SGHTA and CDR2 as FQGTGA. The chain recombines TRBV7-3 with TRBJ2-2; no DNA is available, so the TRBD1 call from TCRdb remains unchecked. The source of this sequence is a woman between 18 and 69 years old in good health. The source material was blood T cells: a sorted CD56 or NKG2C T cell subset, CD4+ or CD8+ T cells, or bulk PBMC T cells (not recorded which). CDR3 residues: CASSLISGGRGGELFF.